Included here is one T cell receptor beta chain sequence, with context. TCRdb's copy holds only in-frame clones and misses some; the assay was immunoSEQ multiplex PCR. This table has about 48,000 clones, roughly four fifths appearing once. This specimen belongs to a study of radiotherapy plus CTLA-4 blockade in lung cancer. The input for sequencing was peripheral blood, taken from a patient treated with radiotherapy plus ipilimumab. The receptor was isolated from a human donor with non-small cell lung cancer who had stable disease on radiotherapy plus ipilimumab.

The CDR3: CASRPRGSGPTDTQYF. CDR3 coding DNA: TGTGCCAGCAGACCTCGAGGGTCTGGCCCCACAGATACGCAGTATTTT. The rearrangement links TRBV13 to TRBJ2-3; tentative D call: TRBD2 (5 bases). In germline, CDR1 is PRHDT, CDR2 FYEKMQ (reference sequence). V lost 6 bases and J 2 bases, leaving 18 bases between the germline ends. The CDR3 loop spans 16 amino acids.